Listed here are 3 T cell receptor beta chains from one sample, sequenced in a study of PD-1 blockade in classical Hodgkin lymphoma. The method was immunoSEQ multiplex PCR; TCRdb's version includes in-frame clones alone and lacks a portion of them. The table has about 94,000 clones, nearly 90% seen once. Every one of the patients relapsed after autologous stem cell transplantation (brentuximab vedotin exposure was variable). The sequenced sample was peripheral blood mononuclear cells (PBMCs), obtained before the second cycle of nivolumab. The receptors were sampled from a human donor with classical Hodgkin lymphoma.

The gene calls are TRBV13 and TRBJ2-3, with D possibly matching TRBD1 (6 bases). The CDR3 contains 15 residues. Trimming left V 0 bases short and J 3 bases short, with 10 bases between. Germline values: CDR1 PRHDT, CDR2 FYEKMQ (reference sequence). This chain's CDR3 is CASSLGFDRTDTQYF. DNA for the CDR3: TGTGCCAGCAGCTTAGGCTTTGACAGGACAGATACGCAGTATTTT.

The chain has TRBV11-2 and TRBJ1-2, with 7 bases that match TRBD1. CDR1 is SGHAT and CDR2 is FQNNGV in the germline V gene. Germline trimming cut 4 bases from V and 8 bases from J; bases unmatched to any gene: 13. This CDR3 is 15 amino acids long. The CDR3 spells CASSSRGVQGNGYTF. The CDR3 DNA is TGTGCCAGCAGCTCACGTGGTGTACAGGGGAACGGCTACACCTTC.

The rearrangement joins TRBV7-9 to TRBJ1-4; no reliable D call. Germline V CDR1 and CDR2: SEHNR, FQNEAQ (reference sequence). This CDR3 comprises 15 residues. V lost 0 bases, J lost 8 bases, and 13 bases lay in between. The CDR3 sequence is CASSLALLTAEKLFF. CDR3 DNA: TGTGCCAGCAGCTTAGCCCTGCTCACCGCCGAAAAACTGTTTTTT.